The clone carrying this TCR beta chain showed up just a few times. The antigen is undetermined. The data derive from a study of PD-1 blockade in classical Hodgkin lymphoma. From germline, CDR1 is SNHLY and CDR2 FYNNEI. The CDR3 contains 16 residues. Deletions cut 0 bases from V and 2 bases from J, with 14 bases between. Findings and caveats of the study: Lower baseline TCR diversity was reported for newly diagnosed patients than for healthy donors. Diversity in CD4+ TCRs, unlike that measured in CD8+ TCRs, had risen significantly by C4D1. Although disease activity or prior therapy may be involved, causes of the repertoire differences remain undefined.

Clones were read by immunoSEQ multiplex PCR, and TCRdb kept only the in-frame ones, dropping some. The sample contains roughly 15,000 clones, 82% of which appear only once. With no exception, relapse followed autologous stem cell transplantation in all patients, and brentuximab vedotin exposure varied. Sequencing used peripheral blood mononuclear cells (PBMCs), obtained at baseline. V usage is TRBV2 and J usage is TRBJ2-7; maybe TRBD2 (6 bases). This TCR came from a human donor with classical Hodgkin lymphoma. CDR3 region: CASSEAEGLVAYEQYF. Written as DNA, the CDR3 is TGTGCCAGCAGTGAAGCGGAGGGCCTGGTGGCCTACGAGCAGTACTTC.